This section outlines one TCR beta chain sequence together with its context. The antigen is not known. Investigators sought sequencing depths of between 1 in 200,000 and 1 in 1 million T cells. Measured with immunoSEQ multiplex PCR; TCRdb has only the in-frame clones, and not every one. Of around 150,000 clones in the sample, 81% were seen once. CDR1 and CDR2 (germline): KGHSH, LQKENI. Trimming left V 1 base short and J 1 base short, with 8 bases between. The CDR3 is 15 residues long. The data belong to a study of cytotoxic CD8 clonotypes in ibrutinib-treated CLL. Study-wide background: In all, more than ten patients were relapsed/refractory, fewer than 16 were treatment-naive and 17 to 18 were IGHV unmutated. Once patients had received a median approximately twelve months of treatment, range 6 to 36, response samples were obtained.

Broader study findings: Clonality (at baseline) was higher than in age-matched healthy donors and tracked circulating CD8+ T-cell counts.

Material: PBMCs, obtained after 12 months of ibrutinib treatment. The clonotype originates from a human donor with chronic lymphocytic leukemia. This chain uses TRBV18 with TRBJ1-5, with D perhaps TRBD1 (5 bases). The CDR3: CASSPQGQSNQPQHF. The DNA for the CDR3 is TGTGCCAGCTCACCACAGGGGCAGAGCAATCAGCCCCAGCATTTT.